Each of the 27 T cell receptor beta chains below was sequenced from the same sample in a study of cytomegalovirus exposure and HLA in healthy donors (dated by TCRdb to the late 2010s). Library preparation employed the immunoSEQ multiplex PCR assay. Imported from immuneACCESS, the table was reduced by TCRdb to in-frame sequences with V and J called. These copies leave out some clones; in studies compared against another copy, an unresolved V gene accounts for under half, and the cause of the remainder is not known. The sample table holds about 110,000 clones, of which roughly 84% were seen once. The top ten clonotypes cover 3% of the sample. The sequenced material came from PBMCs. The receptors were sampled from a woman aged 18-35 years in good health and CMV-seronegative.

The J gene is TRBJ2-7, the V gene TRBV23-1, with TRBD1 identical over 11 bases. TRBV23-1 is marked as an open reading frame, function uncertain. The CDR3 spans 15 residues. The V segment lost 0 bases and the J segment 6 bases; nucleotides outside the gene matches: 4. CDR3 nucleotides: TGCGCCAGCAGTCAATCGGGACAGGGGGAGGCCGAGCAGTACTTC. Translation gives CASSQSGQGEAEQYF.

The chain uses TRBV27 and TRBJ1-4; TRBD1 agrees at 7 bases. In germline, CDR1 is MNHEY, CDR2 SMNVEV (reference sequence). V shed 6 bases, J shed 10 bases, and the junction held 11 bases outside the gene matches. The CDR3 consists of 14 residues. The CDR3 loop reads CASSPGTDSGKLFF. The CDR3 DNA sequence: TGTGCCAGCAGCCCTGGGACAGACAGTGGAAAACTGTTTTTT.

The chain combines TRBV29-1 with TRBJ1-2; 7 bases line up with TRBD1. Trimming took 7 bases from V and 3 from J; bases not matched to a gene: 8. Germline V gene sequence: CDR1 SQVTM, CDR2 ANQGSEA. The CDR3 covers 13 residues. This CDR3 reads CSALGTEDYGYTF. The CDR3 DNA sequence: TGCAGCGCCCTCGGGACAGAAGACTATGGCTACACCTTC.

The chain carries TRBV5-6 and TRBJ2-1; the match to TRBD2 covers 8 bases. The trim removed 4 bases at V and 3 bases at J, leaving 9 bases unmatched. The CDR3 loop spans 16 amino acids. Germline V gives CDR1 SGHDT, CDR2 YYEEEE. The CDR3 DNA reads TGTGCCAGCAGCCCGAGGAGCGGGGGATACTACAATGAGCAGTTCTTC. This gives the protein CASSPRSGGYYNEQFF.

The chain uses TRBV6-6 and TRBJ1-2; 7 bases match TRBD1. The CDR3 has 14 amino acids. V shed 0 bases, J shed 6 bases, and the junction held 4 bases outside the gene matches. The germline V gene encodes CDR1 MNHNY and CDR2 SVGAGI (reference sequence). Here the CDR3 reads CASSYSRGRHGYTF. In nucleotides, the CDR3 is TGTGCCAGCAGTTACTCGAGGGGGCGCCATGGCTACACCTTC.

The chain has TRBV30 and TRBJ2-7, with 7 bases fitting TRBD2. Germline V gene sequence: CDR1 GTSNPN, CDR2 SVGIG (reference sequence). This CDR3 has 16 residues. The junction had 11 bases not matched to a gene; V was cut back by 1 base and J by 2 bases. Here the CDR3 reads CAWSGGGIFPPYEQYF. The CDR3 nucleotides are TGTGCCTGGAGTGGGGGGGGAATATTCCCCCCCTACGAGCAGTACTTC. The full variable domain, with the rest looked up from reference TRBV30 and TRBJ2-7, is SQTIHQWPATLVQPVGSPLSLECTVEGTSNPNLYWYRQAAGRGLQLLFYSVGIGQISSEVPQNLSASRPQDRQFILSSKKLLLSDSGFYLCAWSGGGIFPPYEQYFGPGTRLTVT.

The CDR3 sequence: CASSLVGTGGGQPQHF. Written as DNA, the CDR3 is TGTGCCAGCAGCTTAGTTGGGACAGGGGGTGGGCAGCCCCAGCATTTT. The chain combines TRBV11-2 with TRBJ1-5, with 11 bases aligning to TRBD1. Losses at the gene ends were 1 base for V and 7 bases for J; bases not matched to a gene: 6. This CDR3 comprises 16 residues. CDR1 is SGHAT, CDR2 FQNNGV, per germline.

The chain carries TRBV6-6 and TRBJ2-3, with 9 nucleotides matching TRBD2. J gave up 0 bases and V 2 bases, and 3 bases lay outside the gene matches. The CDR3 extends over 16 amino acids. Germline-derived CDR1 and CDR2 are MNHNY and SVGAGI (reference sequence). The CDR3, as DNA: TGTGCCAGCAGTTACCTGCGGGGGGGTAGCACAGATACGCAGTATTTT. Its translation is CASSYLRGGSTDTQYF.

This sequence joins TRBV27 and TRBJ2-3, with D possibly being TRBD1 (6 bases). Germline lookup yields CDR1 MNHEY and CDR2 SMNVEV (reference sequence). The length of the CDR3 is 14 residues. The V end was cut by 5 bases, the J end by 2 bases, with 11 bases between. As DNA, the CDR3 is TGTGCCAGCAGTAAGGCAGGGGTCACAGATACGCAGTATTTT. Its translation: CASSKAGVTDTQYF.

This clone was picked up one time. This chain uses TRBV5-1 with TRBJ2-7; 8 positions agree with TRBD1. This CDR3 has 12 residues. Losses at the gene ends were 3 bases for V and 5 bases for J; bases not matched to a gene: 1. Germline assignment: CDR1 SGHRS and CDR2 YFSETQ. The CDR3 nucleotides are TGCGCCAGCAGCTGGGGACAGGACGAGCAGTACTTC. Translated: CASSWGQDEQYF. Complete variable domain (other parts from reference TRBV5-1 and TRBJ2-7): KAGVTQTPRYLIKTRGQQVTLSCSPISGHRSVSWYQQTPGQGLQFLFEYFSETQRNKGNFPGRFSGRQFSNSRSEMNVSTLELGDSALYLCASSWGQDEQYFGPGTRLTVT.

The V gene is TRBV7-8, the J gene TRBJ1-2; D perhaps matches TRBD1 (5 bases). The CDR3 loop spans 13 amino acids. Per germline, CDR1 SGHVS and CDR2 FQNEAQ. V was pared by 2 bases and J by 9 bases, with 13 bases between. The CDR3 here is CASSLRDGRSYTF. Written as DNA, the CDR3 is TGTGCCAGCAGCTTACGGGACGGGAGGAGCTACACCTTC.

The V call is TRBV5-5, the J call TRBJ1-5; TRBD1 is a possible D gene (5 bases). Trimming took off 3 bases at V and 6 bases at J, with 16 bases between the two ends. This CDR3 region has 15 residues. The germline CDR1 and CDR2 sequences are SGHKS and YYEKEE (reference sequence). CDR3 sequence: CASSWEGTGIQPQHF. The CDR3 bases are TGTGCCAGCAGCTGGGAGGGGACTGGTATTCAGCCCCAGCATTTT.

Only one count was recorded for this clone. The chain couples TRBV7-3 to TRBJ2-1; D may be TRBD2 (7 bases). CDR1 is SGHTA, CDR2 FQGTGA, per germline. V was cut by 5 bases and J by 0 bases, with 11 bases left in between. This CDR3 spans 15 amino acids. CDR3 nucleotides: TGTGCCAGCAGCCTAGGGGGGGGCTCCTACAATGAGCAGTTCTTC. This sequence encodes CASSLGGGSYNEQFF.

Remarks on this clone: This specimen includes other DNA sequences encoding the same CDR3. V gene TRBV5-1 combines with J gene TRBJ1-1; D ambiguous. The CDR3 is 14 amino acids. Germline-derived CDR1 and CDR2 are SGHRS and YFSETQ. With 0 bases removed from V and 1 base from J, the gap between germline ends came to 7 bases. CDR3 amino acids: CASSLVGGNTEAFF. The DNA for the CDR3 is TGCGCCAGCAGCTTGGTAGGAGGGAACACTGAAGCTTTCTTT. Based on the CDR3 plus reference TRBV5-1 and TRBJ1-1, the full variable domain is KAGVTQTPRYLIKTRGQQVTLSCSPISGHRSVSWYQQTPGQGLQFLFEYFSETQRNKGNFPGRFSGRQFSNSRSEMNVSTLELGDSALYLCASSLVGGNTEAFFGQGTRLTVV.

The V call is TRBV5-8, the J call TRBJ1-1, with D possibly being TRBD1 (6 bases). The germline CDR1 and CDR2 sequences are SGHTS and YDEGEE. This CDR3 comprises 15 residues. Between the trimmed V and J ends, which lost 4 bases and 5 bases, there was a span of 18 bases. The CDR3: CASSPRGGRETEAFF. The CDR3, as DNA: TGTGCCAGCAGCCCTCGGGGGGGGCGCGAGACTGAAGCTTTCTTT.

The chain couples TRBV29-1 to TRBJ2-3; TRBD1 agrees at 7 bases. Germline V gene lookup returns CDR1 SQVTM and CDR2 ANQGSEA. The CDR3 sequence is 15 residues long. Trimming at V came to 6 bases and at J to 3 bases, leaving 12 bases not matched to a gene. CDR3 DNA: TGCAGCGTCGCTAGTCGACAGGGATGGACAGATACGCAGTATTTT. Its translation: CSVASRQGWTDTQYF.

This clone was counted a single time. The rearrangement links TRBV27 to TRBJ2-7; TRBD1 matches at 8 bases. The length of the CDR3 is 18 residues. From germline, CDR1 is MNHEY and CDR2 SMNVEV (reference sequence). The ends lost 4 bases at V and 0 bases at J; junction bases unmatched: 14. CDR3 loop: CASSSPPQPGQVSYEQYF. The DNA of the CDR3 is TGTGCCAGCAGTTCTCCACCCCAACCGGGACAGGTCTCCTACGAGCAGTACTTC.

The chain combines TRBV28 with TRBJ1-2; no definite D call. There are 16 residues in the CDR3. Germline values: CDR1 MDHEN, CDR2 SYDVKM. Trimming removed 6 bases at V and 3 bases at J, with 20 bases between. CDR3 DNA: TGTGCCAGCAGCGAGGGTAAAGTGCGTTCTGACTATGGCTACACCTTC. Translation gives CASSEGKVRSDYGYTF.

The table lists this clone with a few counts. V gene TRBV2 combines with J gene TRBJ1-2, with D perhaps TRBD1 (6 bases). Germline CDR1 reads SNHLY; CDR2 reads FYNNEI. V lost 0 bases, J lost 4 bases, and 9 bases lay in between. The length of the CDR3 is 14 residues. CDR3 nucleotide sequence: TGTGCCAGCAGTGAAGCGGGCAGGGGCTATGGCTACACCTTC. As protein: CASSEAGRGYGYTF.

This chain uses TRBV2 with TRBJ1-6, with 9 nucleotides matching TRBD1. The trim removed 6 bases at V and 11 bases at J, leaving 8 bases unmatched. CDR1 and CDR2 from the germline V gene are SNHLY and FYNNEI. This CDR3 has 14 amino acids. Here the CDR3 DNA reads TGTGCCAGCAGCGCCGGGACAGGGTCTCCACCCCTCCACTTT. This encodes CASSAGTGSPPLHF.

The chain couples TRBV5-1 to TRBJ1-6; D not certain. Per the germline V gene, CDR1 is SGHRS and CDR2 is YFSETQ. Trimming left V 4 bases short and J 8 bases short, with 16 bases between. This CDR3 spans 15 amino acids. The CDR3 sequence: CASSRQWEADSPLHF. The CDR3 DNA follows: TGCGCCAGCAGCCGCCAATGGGAAGCGGATTCACCCCTCCACTTT.

The V gene is TRBV27, the J gene TRBJ2-3; a possible D gene is TRBD2 (6 bases). This CDR3 is 15 amino acids long. Trimming left V 2 bases short and J 3 bases short, with 12 bases between. Germline V gene sequence: CDR1 MNHEY, CDR2 SMNVEV (reference sequence). Here the CDR3 reads CASSLHGGGTDTQYF. CDR3 nucleotides: TGTGCCAGCAGTTTACACGGGGGTGGTACAGATACGCAGTATTTT.

The gene calls are TRBV2 and TRBJ1-6; TRBD1 might be the D (5 bases). Trimming left V 4 bases short and J 7 bases short, with 14 bases between. Germline V gene sequence: CDR1 SNHLY, CDR2 FYNNEI. The CDR3 length is 15 residues. CDR3 DNA sequence: TGTGCCAGCAGTGCCGCGGGGGACGGAAATTCACCCCTCCACTTT. Translation: CASSAAGDGNSPLHF.

The rearrangement links TRBV2 to TRBJ2-6; D may be TRBD2 (6 bases). V lost 2 bases to trimming and J lost 0 bases, with 11 bases between them. This CDR3 has 17 amino acids. CDR1 and CDR2 (germline): SNHLY, FYNNEI. Here the CDR3 DNA reads TGTGCCAGCAGTGAAACTAGCCTTTACTCTGGGGCCAACGTCCTGACTTTC. It is translated as CASSETSLYSGANVLTF.

This chain connects TRBV18 to TRBJ1-1, with 8 positions matching TRBD1. Germline lookup yields CDR1 KGHSH and CDR2 LQKENI. V dropped 4 bases and J dropped 5; count of bases not matched to a gene: 6. The CDR3 is 14 amino acids. CDR3 bases: TGTGCCAGCTCACGGGGACAGGTGGAGACTGAAGCTTTCTTT. This gives the protein CASSRGQVETEAFF.

This clone was observed a few times. This sequence joins TRBV10-3 and TRBJ1-4; D is ambiguous. Trimming cost V 6 bases and J 3 bases, with 8 bases left between them. Germline V lookup: CDR1 ENHRY, CDR2 SYGVKD. This CDR3 has 13 residues. The CDR3 reads CAISAGSNEKLFF. CDR3 sequence (DNA): TGTGCCATCAGCGCCGGGTCTAATGAAAAACTGTTTTTT.

The chain couples TRBV4-2 to TRBJ2-7; TRBD1 matches 7 bases. With V trimmed by 4 bases and J by 6 bases, 12 bases remained unmatched. Looked up from germline, CDR1 is LGHNA and CDR2 is YNFKEQ. This CDR3 spans 15 amino acids. In nucleotides, the CDR3 is TGTGCCAGCAGCCTAACAGGGACAGAAGCTGCCGAGCAGTACTTC. This gives the protein CASSLTGTEAAEQYF.